Sequencing of this T cell receptor beta chain was carried out in a study of cytomegalovirus exposure and HLA in healthy donors. PCR was performed using 60 Vbeta and 13 Jbeta primers. TCRdb keeps only in-frame clones here, not all; method: immunoSEQ multiplex PCR. The sample includes 150,000 to 200,000 clones, approximately 83% of them seen just once. The study, taken as a whole, reports: Follow-up analysis found HLA locus-dependent TCR association rates, highest for DRB1 and lowest for HLA-C. The authors enumerated 150 to 200 TCR beta chains as linked to cytomegalovirus.

This clone was observed a handful of times. The antigen is undetermined. There are 16 residues in the CDR3. Germline assignment: CDR1 MNHEY and CDR2 SVGAGI. Deletions cut 0 bases from V and 3 bases from J, with 12 bases between. This chain connects TRBV6-5 to TRBJ1-3; D call uncertain. This clonotype originated in a man between 18 and 29 years old in good health and CMV-seropositive. Sample: PBMCs. The CDR3, as DNA: TGTGCCAGCAGTTACTCCAATTCCGGGTATGGAAACACCATATATTTT. It encodes CASSYSNSGYGNTIYF.